This paragraph reports one T cell receptor (beta chain). Its antigen is still unknown. Primers included in the PCR were 60 Vbeta and 13 Jbeta primers. Only in-frame clones appear in the TCRdb table, and some are missing; sequencing was by immunoSEQ multiplex PCR. This sample has about 160,000 clones; approximately 78% occur once, and the top ten carry approximately 2%. There are 14 residues in the CDR3. The germline V gene has CDR1 LNHDA and CDR2 SQIVND (reference sequence). The trim removed 5 bases at V and 5 bases at J, leaving 7 bases unmatched. These data are taken from a study of cytomegalovirus exposure and HLA in healthy donors. Regarding the study as a whole: The authors excluded some V segments, including TRBV6-2 and TRBV6-3, as indistinguishable.

The rearrangement joins TRBV19 to TRBJ1-1, with 8 bases fitting TRBD1. The sequence came from a woman in her late teens or twenties in good health and CMV-seronegative. The specimen sequenced was PBMCs. The CDR3 protein is CASSLGQGRTEAFF. Written as DNA, the CDR3 is TGTGCCAGTAGTCTTGGACAGGGTCGGACTGAAGCTTTCTTT.